This TCR beta chain originates from a study of regulatory T cells in long-lasting Graves disease (dated by TCRdb to the early 2020s). Study-wide context: To count as having persistent Graves' disease, a patient had to have received antithyroid drug treatment for over 5 years with TSH receptor autoantibodies remaining persistently positive. The study took place in China and was registered as a clinical trial. A total of around 33 samples underwent TCR sequencing, from 13 patients with persistent Graves' disease and 20 or so patients with newly diagnosed Graves' disease. This study used TCR sequencing and RNA sequencing of peripheral blood to compare persistent Graves' disease patients against newly diagnosed Graves' disease patients. Persistent Graves' disease patients in the clinical cohort had taken antithyroid drugs for approximately 9.5 years on average. Broader findings and caveats from the paper: The small sample size was acknowledged by the authors as a limitation that may reduce accuracy. Because the primary lesion, thyroid tissue, could not be accessed, the study looked at peripheral blood alone. More public clonotypes were shared among persistent patients (2,741) than among newly diagnosed patients (roughly 1,000). Only the TCR beta chain was sequenced and analyzed. Compared with newly diagnosed patients, persistent Graves' disease patients had lower TCR Shannon entropy and fewer highly expanded clones, which suggests clonal expansion.

Library construction relied on multiplex PCR. The reads were generated on an Illumina HiSeq 4000. iRepertoire HTBI primers and Arm-PCR amplification of CDR3 regions were used to construct TCR beta libraries. Before sequencing, the PCR products underwent gel purification. On the authors' methods: Gene usage analysis of CDR3 amino acid clonotypes relied on the 60 or so TRBV and 14 TRBJ segments identified across samples. Filtered high-quality paired reads were merged into contigs using COPE and FqMerger. BLAST was used to align contigs to IMGT TRBV, TRBD and TRBJ reference genes, and CDR3 was defined according to IMGT. Any clonotype with a frequency above 0.1% was counted as a highly expanded clone. Shannon entropy served as the measure of repertoire diversity, while the Gini coefficient captured V-J evenness. A clonotype found in more than one individual was treated as public. TCRdb handled the public reads itself, with Q25 trimming in fastp and clone calling in MiXCR, and kept productive beta chains. Every distinct CDR3 protein forms one entry, paired with its most common genes and DNA. TCRdb's processing, not the authors' own work, is the source of the V and J calls. The sample yields about 290,000 distinct CDR3 sequences; 22% were counted once. 45% to 70% of the sample is held by the ten biggest clonotypes.

This clonotype was detected ten times or more. Its antigen has not been determined. Base qualities are not at hand, and no much larger clone is one base apart. The time point label, read with the paper, signifies: persistent/refractory GD, antithyroid drugs over 5 years with positive TRAb. For both TCR sequencing and RNA sequencing, RNA was extracted from PBMCs using TRIzol. The diagnosis of Graves' disease followed American Thyroid Association guidelines. Recruitment of patients was carried out at an endocrinology department in Xi'an, China. From each patient, about 9 milliliters of peripheral blood was collected into an EDTA anticoagulant tube. Ficoll Paque Plus density gradient separation was used to isolate PBMCs, and no further T cell sorting was done. An Agilent 2100 Bioanalyzer and agarose gel were used to assess RNA quality, and a NanoDrop 2000 was used to measure RNA concentration. The specimen comprised peripheral blood mononuclear cells (PBMCs), sampled when the disease was refractory, from a patient treated with antithyroid drugs. The TCR sequence derives from a female donor with Graves disease.

The CDR3 amino acid sequence is: CASIQSGGDREQYF. The DNA reads as follows: TGTGCCAGCATCCAAAGCGGAGGGGATCGCGAGCAGTACTTC. Recombination linked TRBV28 to TRBJ2-7; perhaps TRBD2 is the D gene, with 6 bases matching. From the cysteine through the phenylalanine, the CDR3 covers 14 amino acids. Only the CDR3 part of the read is kept: 42 bases, read in frame from the first base. At the junction V is shortened by 7 bases and J by 6 bases, with 19 bases in between. Sequences MDHEN (CDR1) and SYDVKM (CDR2) are obtained from the germline V gene.